This T cell receptor beta chain was sequenced for a study of OX40 agonist ivuxolimab in advanced cancers. Whole-study results and caveats: Partly responding patients at 0.1-3.0 mg/kg showed some of the smallest clonal expansion.

Produced via immunoSEQ multiplex PCR; TCRdb's table is partial and in-frame only. The sample lists approximately 70,000 clones; around 94% were seen once. In regard to this clone: Antigen specificity is unknown.

This CDR3 has 13 residues. J gave up 2 bases and V 4 bases, and 2 bases lay outside the gene matches. Germline CDR1 reads SGHNT; CDR2 reads YYREEE (reference sequence). This sequence was found in an adult with an advanced solid tumor such as melanoma, head and neck, liver or kidney cancer. The specimen was CD4+ or CD8+ T cells sorted from blood, collected in a trial of the OX40 agonist ivuxolimab. The genes are TRBV5-4 and TRBJ2-7, with 8 bases aligning to TRBD2. The CDR3 is CASSPGGPYEQYF. CDR3 DNA sequence: TGTGCCAGCAGCCCGGGAGGGCCCTACGAGCAGTACTTC. The full variable domain, with the rest looked up from reference TRBV5-4 and TRBJ2-7, is ETGVTQSPTHLIKTRGQQVTLRCSSQSGHNTVSWYQQALGQGPQFIFQYYREEENGRGNFPPRFSGLQFPNYSSELNVNALELDDSALYLCASSPGGPYEQYFGPGTRLTVT.